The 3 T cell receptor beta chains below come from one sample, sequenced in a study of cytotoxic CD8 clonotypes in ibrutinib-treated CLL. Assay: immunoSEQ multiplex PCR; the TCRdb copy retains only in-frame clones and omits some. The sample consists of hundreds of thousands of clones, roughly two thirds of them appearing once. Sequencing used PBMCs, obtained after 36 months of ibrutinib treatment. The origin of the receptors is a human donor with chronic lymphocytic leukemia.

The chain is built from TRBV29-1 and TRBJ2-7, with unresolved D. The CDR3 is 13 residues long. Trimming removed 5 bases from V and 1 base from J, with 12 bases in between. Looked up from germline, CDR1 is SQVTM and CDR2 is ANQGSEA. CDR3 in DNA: TGCAGCGTTCTTTCAGCTTCATCCTACGAGCAGTACTTC. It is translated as CSVLSASSYEQYF.

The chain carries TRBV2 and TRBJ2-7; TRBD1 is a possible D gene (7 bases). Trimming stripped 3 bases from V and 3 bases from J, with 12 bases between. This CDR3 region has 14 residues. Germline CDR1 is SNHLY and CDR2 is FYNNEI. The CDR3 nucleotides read TGTGCCAGCAGTGAGGGGGGACAGTACTACGAGCAGTACTTC. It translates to CASSEGGQYYEQYF.

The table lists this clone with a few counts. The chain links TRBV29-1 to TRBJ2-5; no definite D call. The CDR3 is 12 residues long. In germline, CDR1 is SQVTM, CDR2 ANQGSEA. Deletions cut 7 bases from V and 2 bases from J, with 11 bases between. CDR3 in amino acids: CSETPEQETQYF. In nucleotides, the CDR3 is TGCAGCGAGACTCCAGAGCAAGAGACCCAGTACTTC. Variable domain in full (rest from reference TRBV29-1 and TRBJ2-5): SAVISQKPSRDICQRGTSLTIQCQVDSQVTMMFWYRQQPGQSLTLIATANQGSEATYESGFVIDKFPISRPNLTFSTLTVSNMSPEDSSIYLCSETPEQETQYFGPGTRLLVL.